Sequencing of this TCR beta chain was carried out in a study of blood T cell repertoires in COVID-19. At the level of the study: Specimens from acute and convalescent COVID-19 originated in the United States, Italy and Spain. Sources were T cells, B-cell-depleted T cells, or PBMCs; the material itself was cDNA or gDNA.

There are 16 residues in the CDR3. Per germline, CDR1 LNHDA and CDR2 SQIVND (reference sequence). The V and J ends lost 3 bases and 2 bases respectively, with 16 bases between them. Methods used by the authors: By means of reference gene primer amplification, nucleated cell counts were estimated. Produced via immunoSEQ multiplex PCR; TCRdb's table is partial and in-frame only. The V and J calls and clone size are taken from that table; D and trimming were inferred from the DNA. This table has 96,000 or so clones, more than 85% appearing once. This clone was observed a handful of times. The rearrangement links TRBV19 to TRBJ2-5; unclear D gene. The source is a man aged 55-75 years with acute or convalescent COVID-19. The sequenced material came from peripheral blood. CDR3: CASSIVGSSSQETQYF. In DNA form, the CDR3 reads TGTGCCAGTAGTATCGTGGGCTCATCTTCACAAGAGACCCAGTACTTC.